These 29 T cell receptor beta chains originate from one sample sequenced in a study of response to subunit inactivated influenza vaccine. MiXCR, applied by TCRdb to the RT-PCR reads, yields one record per CDR3 protein. Among some 540,000 distinct CDR3 sequences listed, around 21% were seen once. This sample was also put to use in a study of T cells expressing NK-cell markers. This second study says: 5'RACE template switching with UMIs produced the TCR beta cDNA.

The specimen comprised CD4+ T cells sorted from PBMCs, sampled less than 13 days after vaccination. The receptor set was obtained from a man in his fifties who received an inactivated influenza vaccine.

This clonotype came up many times. This chain connects TRBV7-2 to TRBJ1-1, with D tentatively TRBD1 (6 bases). Germline V CDR1 and CDR2: SGHTA, FQGNSA. The CDR3 consists of 13 residues. The V gene lost 5 bases and the J gene lost 3 bases, with 10 bases spanning the gap. CDR3 protein: CASSVTGYTEAFF. The DNA for the CDR3 is TGTGCCAGCAGCGTTACAGGGTACACTGAAGCTTTCTTT.

The V gene is TRBV7-9, the J gene TRBJ2-5, with a weak D call TRBD2 (6 bases). Germline V gene lookup returns CDR1 SEHNR and CDR2 FQNEAQ (reference sequence). This CDR3 is 15 amino acids long. Trimming shortened V by 5 bases and J by 3 bases, and 16 bases separated the two germline ends. For the CDR3, the DNA is TGTGCCAGCAGCATTGGGACTGGGTTTAAAGAGACCCAGTACTTC. Protein product: CASSIGTGFKETQYF.

This clonotype was counted ten times or more. This chain links TRBV7-2 with TRBJ2-5, with 9 bases aligning to TRBD1. Germline CDR1 SGHTA, CDR2 FQGNSA. This CDR3 is 15 amino acids long. The trim removed 5 bases at V and 3 bases at J, leaving 7 bases unmatched. This CDR3 is CASSPRTGEKETQYF. As DNA, the CDR3 is TGTGCCAGCAGCCCCCGGACAGGGGAGAAAGAGACCCAGTACTTC.

This chain links TRBV7-8 with TRBJ1-4; weak D call: TRBD1 (5 bases). The CDR3 is 15 amino acids. Germline V CDR1 and CDR2: SGHVS, FQNEAQ. V lost 4 bases, J lost 7 bases, and 16 bases lay in between. The CDR3, as DNA: TGTGCCAGCAGCTCCGACGGGGCAGTTCGTGAAAAACTGTTTTTT. Its protein is CASSSDGAVREKLFF.

V and J are TRBV10-3 and TRBJ2-2, with D maybe TRBD2 (6 bases). V was trimmed by 8 bases and J by 6 bases, leaving 16 bases between them. Per the germline V gene, CDR1 is ENHRY and CDR2 is SYGVKD. The CDR3 length is 14 residues. This CDR3 reads CAIGPGVDSGELFF. The CDR3 bases are TGTGCCATCGGTCCGGGAGTGGACTCCGGGGAGCTGTTTTTT.

J is TRBJ2-7 and V is TRBV20-1, with a possible D match to TRBD2 (6 bases). The V and J ends lost 2 bases and 2 bases respectively, with 13 bases between them. The CDR3 runs 14 residues. Germline V lookup: CDR1 DFQATT, CDR2 SNEGSKA (reference sequence). CDR3 sequence (DNA): TGCAGTGCTAGACTAGCGAGATCTACCTACGAGCAGTACTTC. It specifies CSARLARSTYEQYF.

This clonotype was detected only a few times. The chain links TRBV27 to TRBJ2-7; D may be TRBD2 (6 bases). Trimming shortened V by 4 bases and J by 0 bases, and 13 bases separated the two germline ends. Germline V CDR1 and CDR2: MNHEY, SMNVEV (reference sequence). The CDR3 is made up of 15 amino acids. The DNA of the CDR3 is TGTGCCAGCAGTTCGCCGGGACTGAGCTCCTACGAGCAGTACTTC. This sequence encodes CASSSPGLSSYEQYF.

The sample holds a few counts of this clonotype. The rearrangement links TRBV19 to TRBJ2-7, with D perhaps TRBD2 (5 bases). This CDR3 comprises 14 residues. Looked up from germline, CDR1 is LNHDA and CDR2 is SQIVND (reference sequence). Trimming shortened V by 0 bases and J by 3 bases, and 9 bases separated the two germline ends. The CDR3 nucleotides read TGTGCCAGTAGTATAGATCGGGGAAGCTACGAGCAGTACTTC. Translated: CASSIDRGSYEQYF.

This clonotype has only a few counts. The V call is TRBV12-3 or TRBV12-4, the J call TRBJ2-5, with D perhaps matching TRBD1 (5 bases). Trimming removed 7 bases at V and 7 bases at J, with 16 bases between. This CDR3 has 13 amino acids. The CDR3 nucleotides read TGTGCCAGCACCCTTAGGGGTGTGGGGACCCAGTACTTC. It specifies CASTLRGVGTQYF.

There are a few counts of this clonotype. The J gene is TRBJ1-1, the V gene TRBV12-3 or TRBV12-4; D is possibly TRBD1 (5 bases). This CDR3 is 14 amino acids long. Trimming cost V 3 bases and J 3 bases, with 11 bases left between them. CDR3 nucleotide sequence: TGTGCCAGCAGTTTGGCCAGGGTTTACACTGAAGCTTTCTTT. It encodes CASSLARVYTEAFF.

This chain links TRBV6-2 or TRBV6-3 with TRBJ2-7; possibly TRBD1 for D (6 bases). The CDR3 sequence is 17 residues long. The germline gives CDR1 MNHEY, CDR2 SVGEGT. Trimming took off 2 bases at V and 5 bases at J, with 22 bases between the two ends. The CDR3 sequence: CASSYPTGPGPLNEQYF. CDR3 DNA: TGTGCCAGCAGTTACCCGACAGGACCAGGTCCTCTGAACGAGCAGTACTTC.

The CDR3 reads CASERGFQGIQYF. CDR3 nucleotides: TGTGCCAGCGAGCGGGGTTTTCAGGGCATTCAGTACTTC. The rearrangement uses TRBV28 and TRBJ2-4; 7 nucleotides line up with TRBD2. V lost 8 bases and J lost 9; bases outside the gene matches: 10. Germline CDR1 reads MDHEN; CDR2 reads SYDVKM. The CDR3 contains 13 residues.

This clonotype has more than one count but fewer than ten. The V gene is TRBV5-1, the J gene TRBJ2-5; 11 bases fit TRBD2. The CDR3 runs 16 residues. CDR1 is SGHRS and CDR2 is YFSETQ in the germline V gene. Trimming cost V 1 base and J 5 bases; bases outside gene matches: 7. The CDR3 is CASSLNLPSGGETQYF. As DNA, the CDR3 is TGCGCCAGCAGCTTGAATCTTCCTAGCGGGGGGGAGACCCAGTACTTC.

This sequence joins TRBV2 and TRBJ2-1; D not resolved. The CDR3 totals 14 residues. The germline gives CDR1 SNHLY, CDR2 FYNNEI. Between the trimmed V and J ends, which lost 1 base and 5 bases, there was a span of 9 bases. CDR3 in amino acids: CASSEGALNNEQFF. The CDR3 coding sequence is TGTGCCAGCAGTGAAGGGGCACTGAACAATGAGCAGTTCTTC. Combining the CDR3 with reference TRBV2 and TRBJ2-1 gives the whole variable domain EPEVTQTPSHQVTQMGQEVILRCVPISNHLYFYWYRQILGQKVEFLVSFYNNEISEKSEIFDDQFSVERPDGSNFTLKIRSTKLEDSAMYFCASSEGALNNEQFFGPGTRLTVL.

The chain recombines TRBV5-1 with TRBJ2-3, with a tentative D call TRBD2 (5 bases). This CDR3 region has 14 residues. Germline values: CDR1 SGHRS, CDR2 YFSETQ. V lost 6 bases and J 2 bases, leaving 13 bases between the germline ends. Here the CDR3 DNA reads TGCGCCAGCAACCTCCCGGAGGCCACAGATACGCAGTATTTT. It codes for CASNLPEATDTQYF.

There are a few counts of this clonotype. The chain couples TRBV7-2 to TRBJ2-5, with D possibly matching TRBD2 (5 bases). The CDR3 has 15 amino acids. The germline gives CDR1 SGHTA, CDR2 FQGNSA. V was pared by 5 bases and J by 1 base, with 14 bases between. DNA of the CDR3: TGTGCCAGCAGCCTTCTGAGCGGAGTCCAAGAGACCCAGTACTTC. Encoded protein: CASSLLSGVQETQYF.

The rearrangement links TRBV11-2 to TRBJ2-1; 7 bases agree with TRBD2. Germline CDR1 is SGHAT and CDR2 is FQNNGV. The CDR3 runs 14 residues. V shed 5 bases and J 8 bases; nucleotides not matched to a gene: 9. In DNA, the CDR3 is TGTGCCAGCAGCCCCGGGACTAACTGGGATGAGCAGTTCTTC. It encodes CASSPGTNWDEQFF.

The chain has TRBV20-1 and TRBJ2-1, with 10 nucleotides matching TRBD2. The J segment lost 5 bases and the V segment lost 2 bases, leaving 3 bases of the junction unmatched. From germline, CDR1 is DFQATT and CDR2 SNEGSKA (reference sequence). The CDR3 totals 14 residues. The CDR3 sequence: CSARLSGRNNEQFF. The CDR3 DNA is TGCAGTGCTAGACTTAGCGGGAGGAACAATGAGCAGTTCTTC.

V gene TRBV29-1 combines with J gene TRBJ2-7; D could derive from TRBD1 or TRBD2 (5 bases each). Germline V gene sequence: CDR1 SQVTM, CDR2 ANQGSEA. There are 11 residues in the CDR3. V lost 6 bases, J lost 4 bases, and 10 bases lay in between. CDR3 DNA: TGCAGCGTCCGGGACCCTTACGAGCAGTACTTC. It is translated as CSVRDPYEQYF.

With regard to this clonotype: A much more abundant neighbour one base away suggests this may be a read error. The chain combines TRBV7-2 with TRBJ2-3; 10 nucleotides match TRBD2. The CDR3 totals 15 residues. Germline V gene sequence: CDR1 SGHTA, CDR2 FQGNSA. In DNA, the CDR3 is TGTGCCAGCAGCCTAGCTAGCGGGGGAGGGGATACGCAGTATTTT. This gives the protein CASSLASGGGDTQYF.

The gene calls are TRBV12-3 or TRBV12-4 and TRBJ2-1; 8 nucleotides line up with TRBD1. This CDR3 comprises 14 residues. With 7 bases clipped from V and 2 bases from J, the junction kept 4 bases outside the gene matches. CDR3 amino acids: CASTPTGAYNEQFF. CDR3 bases: TGTGCCAGCACCCCGACAGGGGCCTACAATGAGCAGTTCTTC.

The chain is built from TRBV7-9 and TRBJ2-5; 8 positions match TRBD2. There are 14 residues in the CDR3. V lost 4 bases, J lost 5 bases, and 6 bases stayed unmatched. CDR1 SEHNR and CDR2 FQNEAQ come from the germline V gene (reference sequence). In nucleotides, the CDR3 is TGTGCCAGCAGCTCGTTTAGCGGGGAGGAGACCCAGTACTTC. Translating it yields CASSSFSGEETQYF. The full variable domain, in which reference TRBV7-9 and TRBJ2-5 provide the parts outside the CDR3, is DTGVSQNPRHKITKRGQNVTFRCDPISEHNRLYWYRQTLGQGPEFLTYFQNEAQLEKSRLLSDRFSAERPKGSFSTLEIQRTEQGDSAMYLCASSSFSGEETQYFGPGTRLLVL.

This clonotype occurred a few times. The rearrangement links TRBV5-1 to TRBJ1-5; possible D gene TRBD1, 5 bases. The CDR3 runs to 13 residues. The germline CDR1 and CDR2 sequences are SGHRS and YFSETQ. Trimming removed 4 bases at V and 9 bases at J, with 14 bases between. CDR3 sequence: CASSGDGAGPQHF. CDR3 coding DNA: TGCGCCAGCAGCGGGGACGGTGCGGGGCCCCAGCATTTT.

The rearrangement links TRBV5-4 to TRBJ2-7; a possible D gene is TRBD2 (5 bases). Germline values: CDR1 SGHNT, CDR2 YYREEE (reference sequence). The V end lost 4 bases, the J end lost 0 bases, and 14 bases lay between the germline ends. This CDR3 is built from 15 residues. CDR3 sequence (DNA): TGTGCCAGCAGCCGCGGAGGTGACAACTCCTACGAGCAGTACTTC. Translated, it gives CASSRGGDNSYEQYF. The complete variable domain, with remaining parts taken from reference TRBV5-4 and TRBJ2-7, reads ETGVTQSPTHLIKTRGQQVTLRCSSQSGHNTVSWYQQALGQGPQFIFQYYREEENGRGNFPPRFSGLQFPNYSSELNVNALELDDSALYLCASSRGGDNSYEQYFGPGTRLTVT.

This clonotype appeared a few times. The chain carries TRBV20-1 and TRBJ1-1, with D possibly matching TRBD1 (5 bases). The CDR3 is made up of 13 amino acids. Per germline, CDR1 DFQATT and CDR2 SNEGSKA (reference sequence). V lost 3 bases, J lost 2 bases, and 10 bases lay in between. CDR3 nucleotides: TGCAGTGCTAGTGGGGGGAGTAACACTGAAGCTTTCTTT. Translated: CSASGGSNTEAFF.

This clonotype was picked up a small number of times. The genes are TRBV27 and TRBJ2-7; 8 bases map to TRBD2. The CDR3 is 15 amino acids. The trim removed 8 bases at V and 4 bases at J, leaving 13 bases unmatched. Germline CDR1 MNHEY, CDR2 SMNVEV (reference sequence). The CDR3 reads CASQRIRAGEYEQYF. As DNA, the CDR3 is TGTGCCAGCCAAAGGATACGAGCGGGAGAGTACGAGCAGTACTTC.

V is TRBV4-1 and J is TRBJ2-7, with D perhaps being TRBD1 or TRBD2 (6 bases each). Trimming shortened V by 1 base and J by 5 bases, and 21 bases separated the two germline ends. From germline, CDR1 is MGHRA and CDR2 YSYEKL. This CDR3 contains 17 residues. CDR3 loop: CASSQGLLQGPGDEQYF. The CDR3 DNA reads TGCGCCAGCAGCCAAGGGCTTTTACAGGGACCGGGGGACGAGCAGTACTTC.

This chain uses TRBV12-3 or TRBV12-4 with TRBJ1-5; possible D gene TRBD1, 6 bases. CDR3 size: 13 residues. Trimming shortened V by 6 bases and J by 4 bases, and 10 bases separated the two germline ends. CDR3 amino acids: CASRGQTNQPQHF. CDR3 DNA: TGTGCCAGCAGAGGACAGACTAATCAGCCCCAGCATTTT.

The table lists this clonotype with a few counts. The chain uses TRBV4-3 and TRBJ2-3, with a possible D match to TRBD2 (6 bases). Per germline, CDR1 LGHNA and CDR2 YSLEER. Deletions cut 0 bases from V and 10 bases from J, with 11 bases between. This CDR3 spans 13 amino acids. The CDR3 nucleotides are TGCGCCAGCAGCCAAGACGCGGGGTACCCGCAGTATTTT. Its protein is CASSQDAGYPQYF.